This record looks at one T cell receptor (beta chain) sequence and its context. The antigen is unknown. Germline-derived CDR1 and CDR2 are MDHEN and SYDVKM. Losses at the gene ends were 7 bases for V and 4 bases for J; bases not matched to a gene: 8. This CDR3 is 15 amino acids long. The sequenced template was cDNA made from the entire isolated RNA. The protocol was immunoSEQ multiplex PCR, while the TCRdb copy is restricted to in-frame clones and leaves out a portion. Here the sample spans about 53,000 clones, about three fifths being singletons. The source of the sample is a study of beta chain features in type 1 diabetes. The wider study: Sorted cells from all samples, numbering approximately 100 million, were examined.

Study-wide findings and caveats: In every one of the four CD4+ subsets, TCRB CDR3s were moderately but significantly shorter in Type 1 diabetes patients.

The V call is TRBV28, the J call TRBJ1-5; 9 positions agree with TRBD1. The receptor comes from a woman aged 25 to 45 with type 1 diabetes. Material for sequencing was stem cell memory CD4+ T cells from blood. CDR3: CASTSGQGLNQPQHF. DNA for the CDR3: TGTGCCAGCACTAGCGGACAGGGGCTTAATCAGCCCCAGCATTTT.